The T cell receptor (beta chain) described here comes from a study of T cell clonotyping in hematopoietic cell transplantation. Method: immunoSEQ multiplex PCR; TCRdb's copy keeps in-frame clones and lacks some. Of 17,000 or so clones listed, 85% to 90% are singletons. Germline V gene sequence: CDR1 SGHVS, CDR2 FNYEAQ. V was shortened by 4 bases and J by 0 bases, with 13 bases between the two germline ends. This CDR3 comprises 16 residues. This TCR was recovered from a man in his forties or fifties in good health. Some clones in this sample may be carry-over from other donors' samples. This sequence joins TRBV7-6 and TRBJ1-5; D remains unclear. Sequencing input: peripheral blood mononuclear cells. The CDR3 DNA sequence: TGTGCCAGCAGCTCAAATTGGACGTATAGCAATCAGCCCCAGCATTTT. Translation gives CASSSNWTYSNQPQHF.